Listed below are T cell receptor beta chains from one sample, sequenced in a study of brain T cells in children with intractable seizures. The table came from immunoSEQ multiplex PCR; TCRdb's copy has only in-frame clones and leaves some out. The sample consists of about 350,000 clones, approximately 93% of them appearing once. The sample was peripheral blood, taken around 5 months after surgery. Receptor source: a boy under three years old with tuberous sclerosis and intractable seizures. Each CDR3 is given with its conserved first and last residue. The D gene is left open where the match is weak. Only part of the rows carry a size: once, few, many, or a class if the clone is expanded.

v_call: TRBV28; clone_size: NA; d_call: NA; j_call: TRBJ2-5; cdr3_nt: TGTGCCAGCAGTTTATACCCCGGGGGAGTGATAGAGACCCAGTACTTC; cdr3_aa: CASSLYPGGVIETQYF
v_call: TRBV6-1; clone_size: NA; d_call: NA; j_call: TRBJ1-1; cdr3_nt: TGTGCCAGCAGTGAGGGGTGGGGTGGCGTCACTGAAGCTTTCTTT; cdr3_aa: CASSEGWGGVTEAFF
v_call: TRBV19; clone_size: NA; d_call: NA; j_call: TRBJ1-1; cdr3_nt: TGTGCCAGTAGTAACAGAAACACTGAAGCTTTCTTT; cdr3_aa: CASSNRNTEAFF
v_call: TRBV9; clone_size: once; d_call: TRBD1; j_call: TRBJ2-3; cdr3_nt: TGTGCCAGCAGCCTCTGGGGACAGGGCACAGATACGCAGTATTTT; cdr3_aa: CASSLWGQGTDTQYF
v_call: TRBV29-1; clone_size: NA; d_call: NA; j_call: TRBJ2-3; cdr3_nt: TGCAGCGTTGACGTCAGGGGGGCTAGCACAGATACGCAGTATTTT; cdr3_aa: CSVDVRGASTDTQYF
v_call: TRBV5-6; clone_size: NA; d_call: NA; j_call: TRBJ1-1; cdr3_nt: TGTGCCAGCAGCTTACCGGACAACATGAACACTGAAGCTTTCTTT; cdr3_aa: CASSLPDNMNTEAFF
v_call: TRBV14; clone_size: NA; d_call: TRBD1; j_call: TRBJ2-7; cdr3_nt: TGTGCCATCTCCCCAATAAGACAGGGGGCGGACTACGAGCAGTACTTC; cdr3_aa: CAISPIRQGADYEQYF
v_call: TRBV5-1; clone_size: NA; d_call: NA; j_call: TRBJ2-3; cdr3_nt: TGCGCCAGCAGCTTGCCTTCAGATACGCAGTATTTT; cdr3_aa: CASSLPSDTQYF
v_call: TRBV5-1; clone_size: NA; d_call: NA; j_call: TRBJ2-7; cdr3_nt: TGCGCCAGCAGTTTTCTTGGTATCTACGAGCAGTACTTC; cdr3_aa: CASSFLGIYEQYF
v_call: TRBV27; clone_size: NA; d_call: NA; j_call: TRBJ1-1; cdr3_nt: TGTGCCAGCGTAGGAGGGGCAGGGCTTGAAGCTTTCTTT; cdr3_aa: CASVGGAGLEAFF
v_call: TRBV7-9; clone_size: NA; d_call: NA; j_call: TRBJ2-7; cdr3_nt: TGTGCCAGCAGCTTAGGACTAGATCGAATCCACGAGCAGTACTTC; cdr3_aa: CASSLGLDRIHEQYF
v_call: TRBV5-4; clone_size: NA; d_call: NA; j_call: TRBJ1-4; cdr3_nt: TGTGCCAGCAGCTTGGTAGGGGGAGGAAATGAAAAACTGTTTTTT; cdr3_aa: CASSLVGGGNEKLFF
v_call: TRBV7-9; clone_size: NA; d_call: NA; j_call: TRBJ1-2; cdr3_nt: TGTGCCTGGCCTACAGGAGCGATCGGCTACACCTTC; cdr3_aa: CAWPTGAIGYTF
v_call: TRBV6-5; clone_size: NA; d_call: NA; j_call: TRBJ1-2; cdr3_nt: TGTGCCAGCACCCCAGGACAGTACTATGGCTACACCTTC; cdr3_aa: CASTPGQYYGYTF
v_call: TRBV12-3/TRBV12-4; clone_size: NA; d_call: NA; j_call: TRBJ1-1; cdr3_nt: TGTGCCAGCAGTTCTTGGAAGAACACTGAAGCTTTCTTT; cdr3_aa: CASSSWKNTEAFF
v_call: TRBV30; clone_size: NA; d_call: NA; j_call: TRBJ2-1; cdr3_nt: TGTGCCTGGAGTGTCGGTCTTTACAATGAGCAGTTCTTC; cdr3_aa: CAWSVGLYNEQFF
v_call: TRBV10-3; clone_size: NA; d_call: NA; j_call: TRBJ2-7; cdr3_nt: TGTGCCATCAGTGACAACGCCTACGAGCAGTACTTC; cdr3_aa: CAISDNAYEQYF
v_call: TRBV7-9; clone_size: NA; d_call: TRBD2; j_call: TRBJ2-5; cdr3_nt: TGTGCCAGCAGCCCATTCGGTTCTAGCGGGAGGGGGACGGAGACCCAGTACTTC; cdr3_aa: CASSPFGSSGRGTETQYF
v_call: TRBV3-1/TRBV3-2; clone_size: NA; d_call: NA; j_call: TRBJ2-3; cdr3_nt: TGTGCCAGCAGCCCTCCTCATACAGATACGCAGTATTTT; cdr3_aa: CASSPPHTDTQYF
v_call: TRBV7-9; clone_size: few; d_call: TRBD2; j_call: TRBJ2-7; cdr3_nt: TGTGCCAGCAGCTTAGCCGGGACTAGTCCCTACGAGCAGTACTTC; cdr3_aa: CASSLAGTSPYEQYF
v_call: TRBV6-5; clone_size: NA; d_call: NA; j_call: TRBJ1-5; cdr3_nt: TGTGCCACAGCAAAGGGAGGCAATCAGCCCCAGCATTTT; cdr3_aa: CATAKGGNQPQHF
v_call: TRBV27; clone_size: NA; d_call: NA; j_call: TRBJ1-1; cdr3_nt: TGTGCCAGCAGTTTATCGCCTGGGAGGACTGAAGCTTTCTTT; cdr3_aa: CASSLSPGRTEAFF
v_call: TRBV29-1; clone_size: NA; d_call: NA; j_call: TRBJ1-2; cdr3_nt: TGCAGCGTCCCACACCCCGAGGATTTTTGGGTCTATGGCTACACCTTC; cdr3_aa: CSVPHPEDFWVYGYTF
v_call: TRBV18; clone_size: NA; d_call: TRBD1; j_call: TRBJ1-6; cdr3_nt: TGTGCCAGCTCAGACCGGGACAGTCTTAATTCACCCCTCCACTTT; cdr3_aa: CASSDRDSLNSPLHF
v_call: TRBV5-6; clone_size: NA; d_call: NA; j_call: TRBJ1-2; cdr3_nt: TGTGCCAGCAGCTTGGGTGTAGGTGGCTACACCTTC; cdr3_aa: CASSLGVGGYTF
v_call: TRBV11-2; clone_size: NA; d_call: TRBD1; j_call: TRBJ2-7; cdr3_nt: TGTGCCAGCAGCTTAGGGGACAGCTACGAGCAGTACTTC; cdr3_aa: CASSLGDSYEQYF
v_call: TRBV28; clone_size: NA; d_call: NA; j_call: TRBJ2-2; cdr3_nt: TGTGCCAGCAACCCGTATATAACCGGGACAAAATCCGACACCGGGGAGCTGTTTTTT; cdr3_aa: CASNPYITGTKSDTGELFF
v_call: TRBV5-8; clone_size: NA; d_call: TRBD1; j_call: TRBJ1-2; cdr3_nt: TGTGCCAGCAGCTTGGAACGGACAGGAGACTATGGCTACACCTTC; cdr3_aa: CASSLERTGDYGYTF
v_call: TRBV3-1/TRBV3-2; clone_size: NA; d_call: NA; j_call: TRBJ1-2; cdr3_nt: TGTGCCAGCAGCCAGAGGACGGACGCCTATGGCTACACCTTC; cdr3_aa: CASSQRTDAYGYTF
v_call: TRBV29-1; clone_size: NA; d_call: TRBD1; j_call: TRBJ1-2; cdr3_nt: TGCAGCGTTACCGGGACAGGGACCTATGGCTACACCTTC; cdr3_aa: CSVTGTGTYGYTF
v_call: TRBV20-1; clone_size: NA; d_call: NA; j_call: TRBJ1-2; cdr3_nt: TGCAGTGCTAGTATTGCGGACAGCTATGGCTACACCTTC; cdr3_aa: CSASIADSYGYTF
v_call: TRBV6-5; clone_size: NA; d_call: NA; j_call: TRBJ1-2; cdr3_nt: TGTGCCAGCAGCCGATTTCAGGGTATGAGTGGCTACACCTTC; cdr3_aa: CASSRFQGMSGYTF
v_call: TRBV27; clone_size: NA; d_call: TRBD1; j_call: TRBJ1-1; cdr3_nt: TGTGCCAGCAGTCCCGACAGGGTATGGGCTTTCTTT; cdr3_aa: CASSPDRVWAFF
v_call: TRBV3-1/TRBV3-2; clone_size: NA; d_call: NA; j_call: TRBJ2-7; cdr3_nt: TGTGCCAGCAGCCAGGACATTGGGGAGCAGTACTTC; cdr3_aa: CASSQDIGEQYF
v_call: TRBV6-1; clone_size: NA; d_call: NA; j_call: TRBJ1-5; cdr3_nt: TGTGCCAGCAGTGAAGGGCGGCGGCAGCCCCAGCATTTT; cdr3_aa: CASSEGRRQPQHF
v_call: TRBV5-1; clone_size: NA; d_call: NA; j_call: TRBJ1-2; cdr3_nt: TGCGCCAGCAGCCCGAGACGAGGTTTCTATATCTATGGCTACACCTTC; cdr3_aa: CASSPRRGFYIYGYTF
v_call: TRBV19; clone_size: NA; d_call: NA; j_call: TRBJ1-5; cdr3_nt: TGTGCCAGTAGGAAGGAGGGATTGATTCGGAATCAGCCCCAGCATTTT; cdr3_aa: CASRKEGLIRNQPQHF
v_call: TRBV6-5; clone_size: once; d_call: TRBD1; j_call: TRBJ2-7; cdr3_nt: TGTGCCAGCAGCCGGACAGGGAACTACGAGCAGTACTTC; cdr3_aa: CASSRTGNYEQYF
v_call: TRBV24-1; clone_size: NA; d_call: NA; j_call: TRBJ2-7; cdr3_nt: TGTGCCACCAGTTCAGACGGCTCCTACGAGCAGTACTTC; cdr3_aa: CATSSDGSYEQYF
v_call: TRBV10-1; clone_size: NA; d_call: NA; j_call: TRBJ2-7; cdr3_nt: TGCGCCAGCAGTCTAGGGCCGAGGGTCGAGCAGTACTTC; cdr3_aa: CASSLGPRVEQYF
v_call: TRBV24-1; clone_size: NA; d_call: TRBD1; j_call: TRBJ1-2; cdr3_nt: TGTGCCACCAGATTGATTTTGGGACAGCCCCTTCTTAACTATGGCTACACCTTC; cdr3_aa: CATRLILGQPLLNYGYTF
v_call: TRBV29-1; clone_size: NA; d_call: TRBD1; j_call: TRBJ2-6; cdr3_nt: TGCAGCGCCGAAATACAGGGGACTGGGGCCAACGTCCTGACTTTC; cdr3_aa: CSAEIQGTGANVLTF
v_call: TRBV3-1/TRBV3-2; clone_size: NA; d_call: TRBD1; j_call: TRBJ1-2; cdr3_nt: TGTGCCAGCAGCCCAGGGAGGGGGCGGGGCTACACCTTC; cdr3_aa: CASSPGRGRGYTF
v_call: TRBV19; clone_size: NA; d_call: NA; j_call: TRBJ1-1; cdr3_nt: TGTGCCAGTAACCCCAGGGGGAACACTGAAGCTTTCTTT; cdr3_aa: CASNPRGNTEAFF
v_call: TRBV29-1; clone_size: NA; d_call: TRBD1; j_call: TRBJ1-1; cdr3_nt: TGCAGCGTTGAGGGGACAGCTACGAACACTGAAGCTTTCTTT; cdr3_aa: CSVEGTATNTEAFF
v_call: TRBV10-3; clone_size: NA; d_call: NA; j_call: TRBJ2-1; cdr3_nt: TGTGCCATCAGCCCCCCCGAGGGGGCGGGAAATGAGCAGTTCTTC; cdr3_aa: CAISPPEGAGNEQFF
v_call: TRBV12-3/TRBV12-4; clone_size: NA; d_call: NA; j_call: TRBJ2-1; cdr3_nt: TGTGCCAGTTCGCACGCTTACAATGAGCAGTTCTTC; cdr3_aa: CASSHAYNEQFF
v_call: TRBV1; clone_size: NA; d_call: NA; j_call: TRBJ1-4; cdr3_nt: TGCACCAGCACAGGGACAGGGGGCGGGAAACTGTTTTTT; cdr3_aa: CTSTGTGGGKLFF
v_call: TRBV19; clone_size: once; d_call: TRBD1; j_call: TRBJ1-5; cdr3_nt: TGTGCCAGTACCCTGGGACAGATCAATCAGCCCCAGCATTTT; cdr3_aa: CASTLGQINQPQHF
v_call: TRBV7-8; clone_size: NA; d_call: TRBD2; j_call: TRBJ2-3; cdr3_nt: TGTGCCAGCAGCTTGGTACAGCGGGAGTACGGAGATACGCAGTATTTT; cdr3_aa: CASSLVQREYGDTQYF
v_call: TRBV28; clone_size: NA; d_call: NA; j_call: TRBJ1-5; cdr3_nt: TGTGCCAGCAACCTCTCCGACAATCAGCCCCAGCATTTT; cdr3_aa: CASNLSDNQPQHF
v_call: TRBV14; clone_size: once; d_call: TRBD1; j_call: TRBJ1-3; cdr3_nt: TGTGCCAGCAGCAAAGACAGGGGATCATATGGAAACACCATATATTTT; cdr3_aa: CASSKDRGSYGNTIYF
v_call: TRBV7-9; clone_size: NA; d_call: TRBD1; j_call: TRBJ1-4; cdr3_nt: TGTGCCAGCAGCCCGGGGACAGGGAGGAGCGAAAAACTGTTTTTT; cdr3_aa: CASSPGTGRSEKLFF
v_call: TRBV30; clone_size: NA; d_call: NA; j_call: TRBJ1-5; cdr3_nt: TGTGCCTGGACTACATGGGAGGGGAAAGGTCAGCCCCAGCATTTT; cdr3_aa: CAWTTWEGKGQPQHF